This T cell receptor beta chain was found in a study of OX40 agonist ivuxolimab in advanced cancers. Looking at the study overall: The costimulatory receptor OX40 (CD134) was targeted by ivuxolimab, a fully human IgG2 agonistic monoclonal antibody. Intravenous ivuxolimab was administered to patients every 2 weeks at six dose levels: 0.01, 0.1, 0.3, 1.5, 3 and 10 mg/kg. Of the roughly 51 patients in dose escalation, 19 had hepatocellular carcinoma, some 15 had melanoma, 9 had renal cell carcinoma and 9 had head and neck cancer. A male proportion of 82.7% and a mean age of about 60 years, ranging from 23 to 79, were recorded for the dose-escalation cohort. Prior anti-PD-1, anti-PD-L1 or anti-CTLA-4 therapy was permitted, and 30% to 50% of dose-escalation patients had received checkpoint inhibitors. Three dose-escalation patients achieved partial responses, one with hepatocellular carcinoma and two with cutaneous melanoma. The point of sequencing TCRbeta in the periphery was to test whether ivuxolimab changed TCR sequence diversity and drove clonal T-cell expansion. The paper reports the monotherapy dose-escalation portion (N of about 51 patients) of the phase I ivuxolimab trial.

Summary of the overall study and its limitations: Low levels of normalized T-cell clonal expansion were also seen in some patients who did not respond. Antigen specificity was not determined for the clonally expanded peripheral T cells. At doses of 0.1 to 3.0 mg/kg, clonal expansion of both CD4+ and CD8+ blood T cells was observed from baseline to week 6. After ivuxolimab, expanded clones were on average more numerous among CD8+ T cells than among CD4+ T cells. Partial responders in the 0.1-3.0 mg/kg groups had among the lowest normalized peripheral clonal expansion, especially among CD8+ T cells.

The CDR3 has 14 amino acids, counting the end cysteine and phenylalanine. CDR3 DNA is the only sequence kept; it has 42 bases, read in frame from the first base. Here V drops 7 bases and J drops 6 bases, and the junction holds 9 bases not matched to any gene. The germline V gene gives CDR1 as SGHAT and CDR2 as FQNNGV. With regard to this clone: This receptor's antigen is unknown. No base qualities exist here, and no much larger clone lies one base off it.

To sequence the TCRbeta CDR3 region, genomic DNA was isolated from the sorted cells. TCRbeta CDR3 regions were sequenced using the immunoSEQ Assay. TCRdb took this table from immuneACCESS and kept in-frame rearrangements with V and J called. Such tables lack part of the clones; where checked against another copy, unresolved V genes explain under half of the gap, and the rest is unexplained. For this sample the table gives about 91,000 clones, of which 85% to 90% were detected only once. 0.2% to 0.25% of the sample comes from the top ten. Patients with a history of autoimmune disease or receiving systemic immunosuppression were excluded from the trial. Peripheral blood for TCR sequencing was collected from all dose cohorts at baseline, on cycle 4 day 1, and on cycle 7 day 1. The samples were taken from a phase I, first-in-human, multicenter, open-label dose-escalation trial of ivuxolimab. Adults with locally advanced or metastatic head and neck squamous cell, hepatocellular, melanoma or renal cell carcinoma were enrolled in the trial. Before TCR sequencing, CD4+ T cells and CD8+ T cells from peripheral blood were sorted into separate populations.

Specimen: CD4+ or CD8+ T cells sorted from blood, collected in a trial of the OX40 agonist ivuxolimab. The TCR was taken from an adult with an advanced solid tumor such as melanoma, head and neck, liver or kidney cancer. Recombination connected TRBV11-2 to TRBJ2-7, with 10 bases aligning to TRBD1. The DNA reads as follows: TGTGCCAGCATCCCGGACAGGGGGTCTTCCGAGCAGTACTTC. Translated, it gives CASIPDRGSSEQYF.